This T cell receptor beta chain was identified during a study of blood T cells in healthy people across ages. This clonotype came up a few times. As yet, its antigen is unknown. It was with a sample-barcoded 5' primer and a J-beta primer mix that a second PCR of roughly 7 to 12 cycles was run. Via MiXCR, TCRdb re-called the 5' RACE reads, giving one row per CDR3 protein. The sample has about 780,000 distinct CDR3 sequences; 35% to 50% are singletons. This CDR3 spans 17 amino acids. V was pared by 3 bases and J by 4 bases, with 9 bases of the junction left unmatched. The germline CDR1 and CDR2 sequences are KGHDR and SFDVKD. Study-wide results and caveats: Those diversity estimates obtained from one million T cells were thought to be underestimates.

Each sample yielded at least 6 million isolated PBMCs. The clonotype comes from a man aged 80 or over in good health. The source material was blood. This rearrangement joins TRBV24-1 to TRBJ2-1; 9 nucleotides agree with TRBD2. CDR3 sequence: CATSDLKGAGGYNEQFF. The CDR3, as DNA: TGTGCCACCAGTGATCTGAAAGGAGCGGGAGGATACAATGAGCAGTTCTTC.